What follows are 3 T cell receptor beta chains derived from one specimen sequenced in a study of blood T cell repertoires in COVID-19. Measured with immunoSEQ multiplex PCR; TCRdb has only the in-frame clones, and not every one. Of 240,000 or so clones detected, about 89% appear once; the ten largest clones hold roughly 10%. The sequencing sample was made of PBMCs or T cells enriched from blood (not recorded which). The receptors were sampled from a man aged 40-50 years who had recovered from COVID-19.

The CDR3 sequence: CASSDGGTGSGYTF. The CDR3 DNA sequence: TGTGCCAGCAGTGATGGCGGGACAGGGTCCGGCTACACCTTC. The chain uses TRBV6-1 and TRBJ1-2; TRBD1 matches at 9 bases. Germline V CDR1 and CDR2: MNHNS, SASEGT. Losses at the gene ends were 3 bases for V and 8 bases for J; bases not matched to a gene: 7. CDR3 length: 14 residues.

The chain links TRBV9 to TRBJ1-2, with D possibly TRBD1 on 5 matching bases. The CDR3 contains 16 residues. The germline CDR1 and CDR2 sequences are SGDLS and YYNGEE. V was pared by 5 bases and J by 3 bases, with 20 bases between. The CDR3 nucleotides are TGTGCCAGCAGTGGGGTGGGTCAGGGTTATGACTATGGCTACACCTTC. It yields the protein CASSGVGQGYDYGYTF. Full variable domain (remainder filled in from reference TRBV9 and TRBJ1-2): DSGVTQTPKHLITATGQRVTLRCSPRSGDLSVYWYQQSLDQGLQFLIQYYNGEERAKGNILERFSAQQFPDLHSELNLSSLELGDSALYFCASSGVGQGYDYGYTFGSGTRLTVV.

This sequence joins TRBV4-1 and TRBJ2-6; TRBD2 might be the D (6 bases). This CDR3 has 17 amino acids. Germline-derived CDR1 and CDR2 are MGHRA and YSYEKL. Trimming pared 0 bases from V and 0 bases from J, leaving 9 bases between. CDR3 sequence: CASSQEGRYSGANVLTF. The CDR3 nucleotides are TGCGCCAGCAGCCAAGAGGGGAGGTACTCTGGGGCCAACGTCCTGACTTTC.